Listed below are T cell receptor beta chains from one sample, sequenced in a study of T cells after yellow fever vaccination. TCRdb reprocessed the 5' RACE reads via MiXCR and lists one record per CDR3 protein. In the table there are a few hundred thousand distinct CDR3 sequences, around a sixth of which are singletons. The sequenced sample was PBMCs, obtained before the yellow fever booster vaccination. The receptor source for this set is a man between 18 and 29 years old who received the YFV17D yellow fever vaccine. Both conserved end residues are part of each CDR3. A D gene is named only where the DNA matches it firmly. Clone sizes are given selectively: once, few, many, or a class where the clone is expanded.

D: TRBD2; size: .; V: TRBV27; J: TRBJ2-5; CDR3: CASRSGVLETQYF; DNA: TGTGCCAGCAGAAGCGGGGTGTTAGAGACCCAGTACTTC
D: .; size: few; V: TRBV20-1; J: TRBJ1-2; CDR3: CSATLSQGGYTF; DNA: TGCAGTGCTACTTTAAGTCAGGGGGGCTACACCTTC
D: .; size: few; V: TRBV20-1; J: TRBJ1-1; CDR3: CSAALSGRSTEAFF; DNA: TGCAGTGCTGCCCTATCCGGTCGGTCCACTGAAGCTTTCTTT
D: TRBD1; size: .; V: TRBV7-9; J: TRBJ2-7; CDR3: CASSFPAGQDYEQYF; DNA: TGTGCCAGCAGCTTTCCAGCAGGACAGGACTACGAGCAGTACTTC
D: .; size: .; V: TRBV19; J: TRBJ1-5; CDR3: CASSIEGAQYQPQHF; DNA: TGTGCCAGTAGTATAGAGGGGGCGCAGTATCAGCCCCAGCATTTT
D: TRBD1; size: .; V: TRBV4-3; J: TRBJ2-1; CDR3: CASSQAGWGQGATEQFF; DNA: TGCGCCAGCAGCCAGGCGGGGTGGGGACAGGGGGCGACTGAGCAGTTCTTC
D: .; size: few; V: TRBV6-1; J: TRBJ1-4; CDR3: CASSDHFGATNEKLFF; DNA: TGTGCCAGCAGTGACCACTTCGGGGCAACTAATGAAAAACTGTTTTTT
D: .; size: .; V: TRBV7-2; J: TRBJ1-4; CDR3: CASSLERGEKEKLFF; DNA: TGTGCCAGCAGCTTGGAGAGGGGGGAGAAGGAAAAACTGTTTTTT
D: .; size: .; V: TRBV6-6; J: TRBJ2-3; CDR3: CATQWTSTDTQYF; DNA: TGTGCCACTCAGTGGACAAGCACAGATACGCAGTATTTT
D: .; size: .; V: TRBV7-3; J: TRBJ2-3; CDR3: CASSLIAGADTQYF; DNA: TGTGCCAGCAGCTTAATCGCGGGCGCAGATACGCAGTATTTT
D: .; size: many; V: TRBV5-1; J: TRBJ2-3; CDR3: CASSLALGGGTDTQYF; DNA: TGCGCCAGCAGCTTGGCCCTGGGCGGGGGCACAGATACGCAGTATTTT
D: .; size: many; V: TRBV7-2; J: TRBJ1-1; CDR3: CASRAWNTEAFF; DNA: TGTGCCAGCAGAGCCTGGAACACTGAAGCTTTCTTT
D: .; size: .; V: TRBV2; J: TRBJ1-1; CDR3: CAGHLEAFF; DNA: TGTGCCGGACACCTTGAAGCTTTCTTT
D: TRBD1; size: .; V: TRBV7-9; J: TRBJ2-6; CDR3: CASSKTGGPGANVLTF; DNA: TGTGCCAGCAGCAAGACAGGGGGCCCTGGGGCCAACGTCCTGACTTTC
D: .; size: .; V: TRBV4-1; J: TRBJ2-1; CDR3: CASSQGQGSYNEQFF; DNA: TGCGCCAGCAGCCAAGGGCAGGGGTCCTACAATGAGCAGTTCTTC
D: TRBD1; size: .; V: TRBV10-3; J: TRBJ2-3; CDR3: CAISESWTGGTDTQYF; DNA: TGTGCCATCAGTGAGTCCTGGACAGGGGGGACCGATACGCAGTATTTT
D: .; size: .; V: TRBV6-5; J: TRBJ2-5; CDR3: CASSYSSSAILRETQYF; DNA: TGTGCCAGCAGTTACTCTTCATCCGCAATTCTACGAGAGACCCAGTACTTC
D: .; size: few; V: TRBV5-6; J: TRBJ2-4; CDR3: CASSFGWLAKNIQYF; DNA: TGTGCCAGCAGCTTCGGCTGGCTAGCCAAAAACATTCAGTACTTC
D: .; size: .; V: TRBV7-2; J: TRBJ1-2; CDR3: CASTHSGTLDRDGYTF; DNA: TGTGCCAGCACCCATTCCGGGACACTAGACCGAGATGGCTACACCTTC
D: .; size: .; V: TRBV12-3/TRBV12-4; J: TRBJ2-3; CDR3: CASSLGGGAVDTQYF; DNA: TGTGCCAGCAGTTTAGGTGGGGGGGCCGTGGATACGCAGTATTTT
D: TRBD1; size: .; V: TRBV28; J: TRBJ2-1; CDR3: CASSFSTGWDEQFF; DNA: TGTGCCAGCAGTTTCTCGACAGGGTGGGATGAGCAGTTCTTC
D: .; size: .; V: TRBV19; J: TRBJ2-5; CDR3: CASSWGETQETQYF; DNA: TGTGCCAGCTCTTGGGGGGAAACACAAGAGACCCAGTACTTC
D: .; size: many; V: TRBV5-1; J: TRBJ2-3; CDR3: CASSLVPDTQYF; DNA: TGCGCCAGCAGCTTGGTGCCCGATACGCAGTATTTT
D: TRBD2; size: .; V: TRBV5-1; J: TRBJ2-1; CDR3: CASSLLAAGAVYEQFF; DNA: TGCGCCAGCAGCCTCCTCGCAGCGGGGGCCGTCTATGAGCAGTTCTTC
D: TRBD2; size: few; V: TRBV3-1; J: TRBJ2-5; CDR3: CASSPRGGGATQYF; DNA: TGTGCCAGCAGTCCTCGCGGCGGGGGGGCGACCCAGTACTTC
D: .; size: .; V: TRBV7-2; J: TRBJ2-2; CDR3: CASSPQALVNTGELFF; DNA: TGTGCCAGCAGCCCCCAAGCACTGGTGAACACCGGGGAGCTGTTTTTT
D: TRBD2; size: .; V: TRBV11-1; J: TRBJ2-3; CDR3: CASSRILAGGTDTQYF; DNA: TGTGCCAGCAGTCGAATCCTAGCGGGAGGGACAGATACGCAGTATTTT
D: .; size: .; V: TRBV4-2; J: TRBJ2-3; CDR3: CASSQGVRASQDTQYF; DNA: TGTGCCAGCAGCCAAGGGGTCAGAGCCTCCCAAGATACGCAGTATTTT
D: TRBD1; size: many; V: TRBV6-5; J: TRBJ1-1; CDR3: CASNDRAGAEAFF; DNA: TGTGCCAGCAATGACAGGGCCGGGGCTGAAGCTTTCTTT
D: .; size: few; V: TRBV6-5; J: TRBJ1-6; CDR3: CASSPSWNNSPLHF; DNA: TGTGCCAGCAGCCCCTCCTGGAATAATTCACCCCTCCACTTT
D: .; size: .; V: TRBV7-8; J: TRBJ2-1; CDR3: CASSLFRSAYNEQFF; DNA: TGTGCCAGCAGCTTATTCAGGTCGGCCTACAATGAGCAGTTCTTC
D: TRBD2; size: .; V: TRBV20-1; J: TRBJ2-3; CDR3: CSASPSGGADTQYF; DNA: TGCAGTGCTAGCCCTAGCGGGGGGGCAGATACGCAGTATTTT
D: .; size: few; V: TRBV6-5; J: TRBJ1-5; CDR3: CASSYSFGQPQHF; DNA: TGTGCCAGCAGTTACTCGTTCGGCCAGCCCCAGCATTTT
D: TRBD1; size: .; V: TRBV4-3; J: TRBJ1-4; CDR3: CASSQLGQGIGKLFF; DNA: TGCGCCAGCAGCCAACTGGGACAGGGGATAGGGAAACTGTTTTTT
D: .; size: .; V: TRBV20-1; J: TRBJ1-1; CDR3: CSARDRVLNTEAFF; DNA: TGCAGTGCTAGAGATCGGGTACTGAACACTGAAGCTTTCTTT
D: TRBD1; size: few; V: TRBV24-1; J: TRBJ2-2; CDR3: CATTTLTGDTGELFF; DNA: TGTGCCACCACGACCCTGACAGGGGACACCGGGGAGCTGTTTTTT
D: .; size: .; V: TRBV25-1; J: TRBJ1-4; CDR3: CASRGPRKLFF; DNA: TGTGCCAGCAGAGGACCGAGAAAACTGTTTTTT
D: TRBD1; size: few; V: TRBV12-3/TRBV12-4; J: TRBJ1-2; CDR3: CASGDRVNYGYTF; DNA: TGTGCCAGCGGAGACAGGGTTAACTATGGCTACACCTTC
D: TRBD1; size: .; V: TRBV6-5; J: TRBJ2-5; CDR3: CASGATGGVQETQYF; DNA: TGTGCCAGCGGCGCAACAGGGGGAGTCCAAGAGACCCAGTACTTC
D: .; size: few; V: TRBV5-1; J: TRBJ2-3; CDR3: CASSLRQAATDTQYF; DNA: TGCGCCAGCAGCTTGCGGCAGGCCGCGACAGATACGCAGTATTTT
D: TRBD1; size: .; V: TRBV9; J: TRBJ2-2; CDR3: CASSPRRTGTGELFF; DNA: TGTGCCAGCAGCCCCCGGCGGACAGGGACCGGGGAGCTGTTTTTT
D: .; size: .; V: TRBV20-1; J: TRBJ2-4; CDR3: CSARAPGPSFQYF; DNA: TGCAGTGCTAGAGCTCCGGGCCCGTCCTTTCAGTACTTC
D: TRBD2; size: .; V: TRBV6-5; J: TRBJ2-7; CDR3: CASSYSVAGDYSYEQYF; DNA: TGTGCCAGCAGTTACTCCGTGGCGGGGGATTACTCCTACGAGCAGTACTTC